The entry that follows covers one T cell receptor beta chain sequence. These data originate in a study of shared clonotypes between healthy human individuals. Some clones are missing from TCRdb's copy, which holds only in-frame ones; the method was immunoSEQ multiplex PCR. Among fewer than 1 million clones listed, around 96% were seen once. The CDR3 has 16 amino acids. Trimming pared 0 bases from V and 2 bases from J, leaving 13 bases between. Germline V CDR1 and CDR2: MNHEY, SMNVEV (reference sequence). Naive CD8 cells comprised CD45RO-negative, CCR7-positively selected cells, excluding terminally differentiated effector memory CD45RA+ cells.

Sequenced input: naive CD8+ T cells sorted from blood. The gene calls are TRBV27 and TRBJ1-2; D remains ambiguous. The sequence was collected from a man aged 25 to 45 in good health. CDR3 bases: TGTGCCAGCAGTTTATCGGTCGGGAATTTAAACTATGGCTACACCTTC. It translates to CASSLSVGNLNYGYTF.